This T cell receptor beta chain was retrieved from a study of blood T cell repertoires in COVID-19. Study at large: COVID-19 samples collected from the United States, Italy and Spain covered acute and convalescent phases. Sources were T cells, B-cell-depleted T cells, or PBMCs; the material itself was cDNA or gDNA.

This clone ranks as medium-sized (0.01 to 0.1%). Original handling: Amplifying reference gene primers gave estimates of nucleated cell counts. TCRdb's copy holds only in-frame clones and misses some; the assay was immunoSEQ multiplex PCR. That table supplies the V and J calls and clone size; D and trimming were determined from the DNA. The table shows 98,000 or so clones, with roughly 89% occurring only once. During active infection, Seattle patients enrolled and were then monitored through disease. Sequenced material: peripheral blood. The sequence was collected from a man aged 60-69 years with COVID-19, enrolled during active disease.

CDR3 nucleotide sequence: TGTGCCAGCAGCTTAAACCCGCAGGGGGAAACCTACGAGCAGTACTTC. It translates to CASSLNPQGETYEQYF. The chain links TRBV7-3 to TRBJ2-7; TRBD1 matches 7 bases. The germline CDR1 and CDR2 sequences are SGHTA and FQGTGA. Germline trimming cut 1 base from V and 2 bases from J; bases unmatched to any gene: 8. This CDR3 comprises 16 residues.